Below are 30 T cell receptor beta chains sequenced from a single sample in a study of T cells after yellow fever vaccination. TCRdb re-derived calls from the 5' RACE reads in MiXCR, one entry per CDR3 protein. The sample has 150,000 to 200,000 distinct CDR3 sequences, 11% seen once. Sequences were derived from CD8+ T cells sorted from PBMCs, sampled 15 days after the yellow fever booster vaccination. All receptors derive from a young man who received the YFV17D yellow fever vaccine.

The J gene is TRBJ2-1, the V gene TRBV27; TRBD2 aligns across 8 bases. The germline CDR1 and CDR2 sequences are MNHEY and SMNVEV (reference sequence). The CDR3 is 18 amino acids. The V segment lost 2 bases and the J segment 0 bases; nucleotides outside the gene matches: 9. The CDR3 here is CASSLASGGDSSYNEQFF. The CDR3 region has the DNA TGTGCCAGCAGTTTAGCGAGCGGGGGCGATAGCTCCTACAATGAGCAGTTCTTC.

In the case of this clonotype: A read error may explain this, as a much larger clone is one base away. V usage is TRBV29-1 and J usage is TRBJ2-7; D is uncertain. CDR1 SQVTM and CDR2 ANQGSEA come from the germline V gene. The CDR3 extends over 12 amino acids. CDR3 nucleotide sequence: TGCTGCGTTGATTGCAGCTCCTACGAGCAGTACGTC. Translating it yields CCVDCSSYEQYV.

There are a few counts of this clonotype. The rearrangement links TRBV4-1 to TRBJ2-4; D is unclear. Per germline, CDR1 MGHRA and CDR2 YSYEKL. V lost 2 bases to trimming and J lost 0 bases, with 8 bases between them. There are 15 residues in the CDR3. The CDR3, as DNA: TGCGCCAGCAGCCAAAACAGAGCAGCCAAAAACATTCAGTACTTC. The encoded protein is CASSQNRAAKNIQYF.

V usage is TRBV20-1 and J usage is TRBJ1-5, with 8 bases aligning to TRBD1. CDR1 is DFQATT, CDR2 SNEGSKA, per germline (reference sequence). This CDR3 has 20 amino acids. The junction had 26 bases not matched to a gene; V was cut back by 6 bases and J by 4 bases. The CDR3 loop is CSAADRGKFVPPRGNQPQHF. The DNA for the CDR3 is TGCAGTGCCGCTGACAGGGGAAAATTCGTGCCTCCGCGAGGGAATCAGCCCCAGCATTTT.

The V and J genes are TRBV7-9 and TRBJ2-5; 11 bases are a match to TRBD2. This CDR3 is built from 16 residues. V lost 6 bases and J lost 4; bases outside the gene matches: 10. Germline-derived CDR1 and CDR2 are SEHNR and FQNEAQ (reference sequence). The CDR3 nucleotides are TGTGCCAGCAGGGGATATACTAGCGGGGGACGAGAGACCCAGTACTTC. Its translation is CASRGYTSGGRETQYF.

V usage is TRBV7-3 and J usage is TRBJ2-2; TRBD2 might be the D (5 bases). The germline gives CDR1 SGHTA, CDR2 FQGTGA. V lost 1 base, J lost 3 bases, and 15 bases lay in between. This CDR3 is built from 17 residues. The CDR3 region has the DNA TGTGCCAGCAGCTTAAATTCTCCGGAGGCCCACACCGGGGAGCTGTTTTTT. This sequence encodes CASSLNSPEAHTGELFF.

This sequence joins TRBV4-3 and TRBJ2-2; D ambiguous. The CDR3 runs 16 residues. V was cut by 0 bases and J by 0 bases, with 8 bases left in between. The V gene's germline CDR1 is LGHNA and CDR2 YSLEER. The CDR3 DNA sequence: TGCGCCAGCAGCCAAGACTGGACCCCGAACACCGGGGAGCTGTTTTTT. Amino acid sequence: CASSQDWTPNTGELFF.

Only a few counts were recorded for this clonotype. Written as DNA, the CDR3 is TGTGCCAGCAGCTTTGATCCGGGTGTTGAGGAGACCCAGTACTTC. Encoded protein: CASSFDPGVEETQYF. The V gene is TRBV7-9, the J gene TRBJ2-5; D remains ambiguous. Trimming shortened V by 3 bases and J by 5 bases, and 16 bases separated the two germline ends. CDR1 and CDR2 (germline): SEHNR, FQNEAQ (reference sequence). The CDR3 is made up of 15 amino acids.

This clonotype has ten or more counts. The rearrangement uses TRBV12-3 or TRBV12-4 and TRBJ2-2; TRBD2 aligns across 9 bases. The length of the CDR3 is 13 residues. The V gene end was trimmed by 6 bases and the J gene end by 6 bases; junction bases not matched to a gene: 2. In DNA form, the CDR3 reads TGTGCCAGCAGGCAGCGGGGGGCCGGGGAGCTGTTTTTT. This gives the protein CASRQRGAGELFF.

This chain links TRBV27 with TRBJ2-5; 10 bases are shared with TRBD2. The CDR3 runs 15 residues. Germline CDR1 MNHEY, CDR2 SMNVEV (reference sequence). V gave up 2 bases and J gave up 6 bases; unmatched junction bases: 6. The CDR3 is CASSLLAGVHKTQYF. The CDR3 nucleotides read TGTGCCAGCAGTTTACTAGCGGGGGTCCATAAGACCCAGTACTTC.

This clonotype appeared a few times. The chain is built from TRBV29-1 and TRBJ1-2; 7 bases agree with TRBD1. Germline lookup yields CDR1 SQVTM and CDR2 ANQGSEA. V lost 5 bases to trimming and J lost 3 bases; unmatched junction nucleotides: 18. The CDR3 length is 17 residues. CDR3 coding DNA: TGCAGCGTTACAGGGACCAGGGGGGTAGTGCGCGACTATGGCTACACCTTC. It specifies CSVTGTRGVVRDYGYTF.

This clonotype was observed a handful of times. This chain uses TRBV6-5 with TRBJ2-3, with 9 bases lining up with TRBD2. There are 16 residues in the CDR3. Germline values: CDR1 MNHEY, CDR2 SVGAGI. J lost 2 bases, V lost 2 bases, and 5 bases had no gene match. CDR3 residues: CASSYVAGGTTDTQYF. The CDR3 DNA is TGTGCCAGCAGTTACGTGGCGGGGGGGACCACAGATACGCAGTATTTT.

This clonotype was seen more than once but under ten times. For the CDR3, the DNA is TGCGCCAGCAGCCAAGGACCCGGGACAGGTGAAGCTTTCTTT. Its translation: CASSQGPGTGEAFF. V gene TRBV4-3 combines with J gene TRBJ1-1; 8 bases align to TRBD1. V shed 1 base, J shed 7 bases, and the junction held 5 bases outside the gene matches. CDR3 length: 14 amino acids. Germline-derived CDR1 and CDR2 are LGHNA and YSLEER.

The chain is built from TRBV9 and TRBJ1-2; D uncertain. The CDR3 runs 15 residues. V shed 3 bases and J shed 0 bases, with 12 bases lying between them. CDR1 SGDLS and CDR2 YYNGEE come from the germline V gene. CDR3 bases: TGTGCCAGCAGCGCCCCGGGCCCCACTAACTATGGCTACACCTTC. Protein product: CASSAPGPTNYGYTF.

The chain uses TRBV12-3 or TRBV12-4 and TRBJ2-5; tentatively, D is TRBD1 (5 bases). Trimming pared 8 bases from V and 3 bases from J, leaving 16 bases between. The CDR3 length is 14 residues. The CDR3 nucleotides read TGTGCCAGCGCTACGACCCAGGGTGAAGAGACCCAGTACTTC. Translation: CASATTQGEETQYF.

This clonotype was observed a few times. This rearrangement joins TRBV20-1 to TRBJ2-3, with TRBD2 matching over 10 bases. With V trimmed by 6 bases and J by 0 bases, 21 bases remained unmatched. The CDR3 loop spans 20 amino acids. The germline gives CDR1 DFQATT, CDR2 SNEGSKA (reference sequence). CDR3 loop: CSAPDSAGGPISSSTDTQYF. As DNA, the CDR3 is TGCAGTGCCCCCGATTCAGCGGGGGGGCCAATTTCCTCAAGCACAGATACGCAGTATTTT.

The V call is TRBV4-1, the J call TRBJ1-5; tentative D call: TRBD1 (5 bases). Trimming removed 3 bases from V and 0 bases from J, with 9 bases in between. Per germline, CDR1 MGHRA and CDR2 YSYEKL. The CDR3 is made up of 15 amino acids. The CDR3 loop is CASSQGPDSNQPQHF. Here the CDR3 DNA reads TGCGCCAGCAGCCAGGGACCAGATAGCAATCAGCCCCAGCATTTT.

The chain couples TRBV29-1 to TRBJ2-1, with D perhaps TRBD1 or TRBD2 (5 bases each). Germline V lookup: CDR1 SQVTM, CDR2 ANQGSEA. CDR3 length: 14 amino acids. Trimming shortened V by 7 bases and J by 6 bases, and 19 bases separated the two germline ends. In nucleotides, the CDR3 is TGCAGCGCCATGACACGGGACGGCGTCAATGAGCAGTTCTTC. This gives the protein CSAMTRDGVNEQFF.

V usage is TRBV7-2 and J usage is TRBJ2-5, with D unclear. CDR3 length: 18 amino acids. Germline loops: CDR1 SGHTA, CDR2 FQGNSA. V was pared by 2 bases and J by 5 bases, with 24 bases between. The CDR3 coding sequence is TGTGCCAGCAGCTTACGGCTAGAAGGTATCCGCTCGTTGGAGACCCAGTACTTC. This translates into CASSLRLEGIRSLETQYF. Supplemented by reference TRBV7-2 and TRBJ2-5, the full variable domain reads GAGVSQSPSNKVTEKGKDVELRCDPISGHTALYWYRQSLGQGLEFLIYFQGNSAPDKSGLPSDRFSAERTGGSVSTLTIQRTQQEDSAVYLCASSLRLEGIRSLETQYFGPGTRLLVL.

This chain uses TRBV6-1 with TRBJ2-3, with 8 nucleotides matching TRBD2. V lost 5 bases to trimming and J lost 2 bases; unmatched junction nucleotides: 18. This CDR3 comprises 19 residues. Germline CDR1 reads MNHNS; CDR2 reads SASEGT. CDR3 sequence: CASSPHRGGVEGYTDTQYF. In DNA form, the CDR3 reads TGTGCCAGCAGTCCCCATCGGGGGGGCGTCGAGGGATACACAGATACGCAGTATTTT.

This clonotype was counted between two and nine times. The chain is built from TRBV4-3 and TRBJ2-7, with D hard to call. The V and J ends lost 0 bases and 5 bases respectively, with 17 bases between them. Per germline, CDR1 LGHNA and CDR2 YSLEER. The CDR3 has 16 amino acids. CDR3 residues: CASSQESLESVDEQYV. The CDR3 region has the DNA TGCGCCAGCAGCCAAGAGTCGCTTGAGTCGGTCGACGAGCAGTACGTC.

This clonotype has only a few counts. V is TRBV29-1 and J is TRBJ1-1; no clear D. The germline gives CDR1 SQVTM, CDR2 ANQGSEA. The length of the CDR3 is 13 residues. Trimming pared 4 bases from V and 4 bases from J, leaving 13 bases between. In nucleotides, the CDR3 is TGCAGCGTTGTTGGAGGGATAGGCACTGAAGCTTTCTTT. Protein sequence: CSVVGGIGTEAFF.

The chain couples TRBV6-5 to TRBJ2-3, with 9 bases aligning to TRBD2. V was clipped by 0 bases and J by 2 bases; unmatched bases: 6. This CDR3 is built from 17 residues. Germline values: CDR1 MNHEY, CDR2 SVGAGI. CDR3: CASSYSLGTSLTDTQYF. CDR3 bases: TGTGCCAGCAGTTACTCGTTGGGGACTAGCCTCACAGATACGCAGTATTTT.

This clonotype appeared a few times. The rearrangement uses TRBV27 and TRBJ2-3; 10 bases fit TRBD2. Germline CDR1 reads MNHEY; CDR2 reads SMNVEV (reference sequence). Trimming at V came to 6 bases and at J to 6 bases, leaving 6 bases not matched to a gene. The CDR3 loop spans 14 amino acids. The CDR3 reads CASRLAGGGDTQYF. The CDR3 nucleotides are TGTGCCAGCAGATTAGCGGGGGGCGGGGATACGCAGTATTTT.

This clonotype appeared a few times. This chain uses TRBV12-3 or TRBV12-4 with TRBJ1-5; D may be TRBD1 (6 bases). This CDR3 has 13 residues. Trimming pared 4 bases from V and 5 bases from J, leaving 9 bases between. The CDR3: CASSYRADQPQHF. CDR3 coding DNA: TGTGCCAGCAGTTACAGGGCCGATCAGCCCCAGCATTTT.

Only a few counts were recorded for this clonotype. The chain employs TRBV5-1 and TRBJ2-7; TRBD2 agrees at 7 bases. CDR1 and CDR2 from the germline V gene are SGHRS and YFSETQ. With V trimmed by 6 bases and J by 4 bases, 7 bases remained unmatched. The CDR3 consists of 13 residues. The CDR3 reads CASIQDGGYEQYV. The CDR3 bases are TGCGCCAGCATCCAGGACGGGGGGTACGAGCAGTACGTC.

This clonotype was seen more than once but under ten times. The rearrangement links TRBV12-3 or TRBV12-4 to TRBJ1-6, with 9 bases matching TRBD1. J was trimmed by 7 bases and V by 6 bases; bases with no gene match: 4. The CDR3 runs 14 residues. CDR3 sequence (DNA): TGTGCCAGCAGCCGGACAGGGGCCAATTCACCCCTCCACTTT. Protein sequence: CASSRTGANSPLHF.

V usage is TRBV19 and J usage is TRBJ2-7, with 8 bases aligning to TRBD2. The CDR3 sequence is 13 residues long. Germline values: CDR1 LNHDA, CDR2 SQIVND (reference sequence). Trimming removed 5 bases from V and 3 bases from J; junction bases left unmatched: 3. The CDR3 DNA follows: TGTGCCAGTAGTGGAACTAGCGGCTACGAGCAGTACTTC. It specifies CASSGTSGYEQYF.

This sequence joins TRBV7-9 and TRBJ2-2; no firm D call. Germline V gene lookup returns CDR1 SEHNR and CDR2 FQNEAQ (reference sequence). Trimming stripped 3 bases from V and 5 bases from J, with 10 bases between. The CDR3 runs to 14 residues. CDR3 coding DNA: TGTGCCAGCAGCTTCTCACAGCTGACCGGGGAGCTGTTTTTT. It is translated as CASSFSQLTGELFF.

This clonotype was observed a handful of times. The CDR3 DNA follows: TGTGCCAGCAGTTACTCGGGGACAGCCAGGGTTCGGTTCTTC. Its translation: CASSYSGTARVRFF. The chain links TRBV6-2 or TRBV6-3 to TRBJ2-1, with 7 bases fitting TRBD1. Germline V gives CDR1 MNHEY, CDR2 SVGEGT. J lost 15 bases, V lost 0 bases, and 11 bases had no gene match. This CDR3 has 14 residues.